This is a list of T cell receptor beta chains from one sample in a study of blood T cell repertoires in COVID-19. Here immunoSEQ multiplex PCR was the method, and the copy in TCRdb shows in-frame clones only, minus some. The repertoire holds over 95,000 clones, with roughly 76% as singletons. The sequenced sample was peripheral blood. The receptors were sampled from a human donor in a cohort sampled during active COVID-19. Both conserved end residues are part of each CDR3. D genes are given only for firm matches. Clone size is shown for a subset of rows, as once, few, many or a class of expanded clone.

v_call: TRBV11-2
j_call: TRBJ1-1
d_call: -
clone_size: few
cdr3_nt: TGTGCCAGCAGCTTATCCGGGAGCCGCGCTGAAGCTTTCTTT
cdr3_aa: CASSLSGSRAEAFF

v_call: TRBV11-1
j_call: TRBJ2-7
d_call: TRBD1
clone_size: few
cdr3_nt: TGTGCCAGCAGCGACCCGGGACAGGGGGCTTCTTACGAGCAGTACTTC
cdr3_aa: CASSDPGQGASYEQYF

v_call: TRBV6-5
j_call: TRBJ1-5
d_call: TRBD1
clone_size: once
cdr3_nt: TGTGCCAGCAGTTCGTACCGGGACAGAAGCAATCAGCCCCAGCATTTT
cdr3_aa: CASSSYRDRSNQPQHF

v_call: TRBV5-1
j_call: TRBJ1-2
d_call: -
clone_size: -
cdr3_nt: TGCGCCAGCAGCTTGAGTGGGCAGGGCTATGGCTACACCTTC
cdr3_aa: CASSLSGQGYGYTF

v_call: TRBV6-1
j_call: TRBJ2-7
d_call: -
clone_size: few
cdr3_nt: TGTGCCAGCAGTGAAGCGGTCAGAAACTACGAGCAGTACTTC
cdr3_aa: CASSEAVRNYEQYF

v_call: TRBV11-3
j_call: TRBJ2-5
d_call: -
clone_size: -
cdr3_nt: TGTGCCAGCAGCTTAGAAGGTTGGCGGACTCCCGGAGATTACCAAGAGACCCAGTACTTC
cdr3_aa: CASSLEGWRTPGDYQETQYF

v_call: TRBV28
j_call: TRBJ2-7
d_call: -
clone_size: -
cdr3_nt: TGTGCCAGCAGTCTACCAGGGACTTTAAACTACGAGCAGTACTTC
cdr3_aa: CASSLPGTLNYEQYF

v_call: TRBV19
j_call: TRBJ1-3
d_call: -
clone_size: -
cdr3_nt: TGTGCCAGTAGCCCTACAGGGCCTGGAAACACCATATATTTT
cdr3_aa: CASSPTGPGNTIYF

v_call: TRBV6-6
j_call: TRBJ1-5
d_call: -
clone_size: -
cdr3_nt: TGTGCCAGCAGTTTTTCAACAGGCCGTAGGGATCAGCCCCAGCATTTT
cdr3_aa: CASSFSTGRRDQPQHF

v_call: TRBV5-1
j_call: TRBJ1-6
d_call: -
clone_size: -
cdr3_nt: TGCGCCAGCAGCTCCGGGGACACCCATAATTCACCCCTCCACTTT
cdr3_aa: CASSSGDTHNSPLHF

v_call: TRBV19
j_call: TRBJ2-6
d_call: TRBD1
clone_size: -
cdr3_nt: TGTGCCAGCGACCGGGGACAGGGCTCTGGGGCCAACGTCCTGACTTTC
cdr3_aa: CASDRGQGSGANVLTF

v_call: TRBV18
j_call: TRBJ2-7
d_call: TRBD2
clone_size: -
cdr3_nt: TGTGCCAGCTCACCAATGACTAGCGGGACAGGAGGGGTTTACGAGCAGTACTTC
cdr3_aa: CASSPMTSGTGGVYEQYF

v_call: TRBV5-5
j_call: TRBJ2-7
d_call: -
clone_size: -
cdr3_nt: TGTGCCAGCACGTTCACCGGGGAGGAGCAGTACTTC
cdr3_aa: CASTFTGEEQYF

v_call: TRBV4-3
j_call: TRBJ2-3
d_call: TRBD2
clone_size: -
cdr3_nt: TGCGCCAGCAGTCCGACTAGCGGGGTAATCACAGATACGCAGTATTTT
cdr3_aa: CASSPTSGVITDTQYF

v_call: TRBV12-3/TRBV12-4
j_call: TRBJ2-7
d_call: TRBD1
clone_size: -
cdr3_nt: TGTGCCAGCACCGCCCTAGGGGGCAACGAGCAGTACTTC
cdr3_aa: CASTALGGNEQYF

v_call: TRBV28
j_call: TRBJ1-1
d_call: TRBD1
clone_size: -
cdr3_nt: TGTGCCAGCAGTTTTATCCAGGGGGGTTACACTGAAGCTTTCTTT
cdr3_aa: CASSFIQGGYTEAFF

v_call: TRBV6-2/TRBV6-3
j_call: TRBJ1-2
d_call: -
clone_size: -
cdr3_nt: TGTGCCAGCAGTCCCTTAGGAGAATTCCTGACTCAACATAACTATGGCTACACCTTC
cdr3_aa: CASSPLGEFLTQHNYGYTF

v_call: TRBV19
j_call: TRBJ2-1
d_call: TRBD2
clone_size: -
cdr3_nt: TGTGCCAGTAGTATAGTACTAGCGGGGGTCGGTGAGCAGTTCTTC
cdr3_aa: CASSIVLAGVGEQFF

v_call: TRBV7-3
j_call: TRBJ2-2
d_call: -
clone_size: -
cdr3_nt: TGTGCCAGCAGCTTACGGGGTCTACAAAACACCGGGGAGCTGTTTTTT
cdr3_aa: CASSLRGLQNTGELFF

v_call: TRBV5-1
j_call: TRBJ1-1
d_call: TRBD1
clone_size: -
cdr3_nt: TGCGCCAGCAGCGGGGAAGACAGGGTATCTGAAGCTTTCTTT
cdr3_aa: CASSGEDRVSEAFF

v_call: TRBV6-5
j_call: TRBJ1-1
d_call: TRBD1
clone_size: few
cdr3_nt: TGTGCCAGCAGTAAGGACAGGGGTTCCACTGAAGCTTTCTTT
cdr3_aa: CASSKDRGSTEAFF

v_call: TRBV19
j_call: TRBJ2-1
d_call: TRBD2
clone_size: -
cdr3_nt: TGTGCCAGTAAGACGAAGGGCGGACTAGCGGGATTCAATGAGCAGTTCTTC
cdr3_aa: CASKTKGGLAGFNEQFF

v_call: TRBV6-5
j_call: TRBJ2-7
d_call: -
clone_size: -
cdr3_nt: TGTGCCAGCAGTTACTCCCGGGGCTACGAGCAGTACTTC
cdr3_aa: CASSYSRGYEQYF

v_call: TRBV15
j_call: TRBJ1-6
d_call: -
clone_size: -
cdr3_nt: TGTGCCACCAGCAGGTCAACAGGGAGCAATTCACCCCTCCACTTT
cdr3_aa: CATSRSTGSNSPLHF

v_call: TRBV4-3
j_call: TRBJ1-1
d_call: -
clone_size: -
cdr3_nt: TGCGCTTGGTGGGGGGGCCGGAATATGAACACTGAAGCTTTCTTT
cdr3_aa: CAWWGGRNMNTEAFF

v_call: TRBV29-1
j_call: TRBJ2-7
d_call: TRBD1
clone_size: -
cdr3_nt: TGCAGCGTTGAAGCGGGACAGGGAACCTCCTACGAGCAGTACTTC
cdr3_aa: CSVEAGQGTSYEQYF

v_call: TRBV5-1
j_call: TRBJ2-7
d_call: TRBD2
clone_size: -
cdr3_nt: TGCGCCAGCAGCGGGGGACTAGCGGGAGATTACTACGAGCAGTACTTC
cdr3_aa: CASSGGLAGDYYEQYF

v_call: TRBV19
j_call: TRBJ1-2
d_call: TRBD1
clone_size: -
cdr3_nt: TGTGCCAGCAAAACTGGGACAGGGGGACCCTATGGCTACACCTTC
cdr3_aa: CASKTGTGGPYGYTF

v_call: TRBV12-3/TRBV12-4
j_call: TRBJ1-2
d_call: TRBD1
clone_size: -
cdr3_nt: TGTGCCAGCAGTCAGGGGGCAAATGGCTACACCTTC
cdr3_aa: CASSQGANGYTF

v_call: TRBV2
j_call: TRBJ1-2
d_call: -
clone_size: once
cdr3_nt: TGTGCCAGCAGTACAAATCCCGACTATGGCTACACCTTC
cdr3_aa: CASSTNPDYGYTF

v_call: TRBV6-2/TRBV6-3
j_call: TRBJ2-5
d_call: TRBD2
clone_size: -
cdr3_nt: TGTGCCAGCAGTAAACTAGCGGGGGGTGGAGAGACCCAGTACTTC
cdr3_aa: CASSKLAGGGETQYF

v_call: TRBV10-3
j_call: TRBJ2-7
d_call: -
clone_size: -
cdr3_nt: TGTGCCGCCGCCGGGGGTACTGAAGAGCAGTACTTC
cdr3_aa: CAAAGGTEEQYF

v_call: TRBV6-5
j_call: TRBJ1-5
d_call: -
clone_size: -
cdr3_nt: TGTGCCAGCAGATTAACATGGAATCAGCCCCAGCATTTT
cdr3_aa: CASRLTWNQPQHF

v_call: TRBV7-2
j_call: TRBJ2-3
d_call: TRBD1
clone_size: -
cdr3_nt: TGTGCCAGCAGCTTAGGGACAGGGGCATACACAGATACGCAGTATTTT
cdr3_aa: CASSLGTGAYTDTQYF

v_call: TRBV5-8
j_call: TRBJ1-2
d_call: TRBD1
clone_size: -
cdr3_nt: TGTGCCAGCAGGCAAGAGCCGGGACAGGTTACCTATGGCTACACCTTC
cdr3_aa: CASRQEPGQVTYGYTF

v_call: TRBV9
j_call: TRBJ2-2
d_call: TRBD1
clone_size: -
cdr3_nt: TGTGCCAGCAGCGGAAGACAGGGTGGTACTGGGGAGCTGTTTTTT
cdr3_aa: CASSGRQGGTGELFF

v_call: TRBV7-8
j_call: TRBJ1-1
d_call: -
clone_size: -
cdr3_nt: TGTGCCAGCAGCCCGTACACCAATCGACAGCGCCTTGAAGCTTTCTTT
cdr3_aa: CASSPYTNRQRLEAFF

v_call: TRBV9
j_call: TRBJ2-7
d_call: TRBD1
clone_size: -
cdr3_nt: TGTGCCAGCAGCCGACAGGGTTTAGTCTACGAGCAGTACTTC
cdr3_aa: CASSRQGLVYEQYF

v_call: TRBV10-3
j_call: TRBJ2-5
d_call: -
clone_size: -
cdr3_nt: TGTGCCATCATGATCAGGGAAGGGGAGACCCAGTACTTC
cdr3_aa: CAIMIREGETQYF

v_call: TRBV7-2
j_call: TRBJ2-3
d_call: -
clone_size: -
cdr3_nt: TGTGCCAGCAGCTTAGCGCTCCTAGCGAGAGTGACAGATACGCAGTATTTT
cdr3_aa: CASSLALLARVTDTQYF

v_call: TRBV24-1
j_call: TRBJ2-1
d_call: -
clone_size: -
cdr3_nt: TGTGCCACCAGTTCGGCAAGCGGACAGCGGAGCGTTTCCTACAATGAGCAGTTCTTC
cdr3_aa: CATSSASGQRSVSYNEQFF

v_call: TRBV28
j_call: TRBJ1-1
d_call: TRBD1
clone_size: once
cdr3_nt: TGTGCCAGCAGTTTATCCCAGACAGGGGGGAGATACACTGAAGCTTTCTTT
cdr3_aa: CASSLSQTGGRYTEAFF

v_call: TRBV10-1
j_call: TRBJ2-7
d_call: TRBD2
clone_size: -
cdr3_nt: TGCGCCAGCAGTTACAGGCGGACTAGCGGGACCGAGCAGTACTTC
cdr3_aa: CASSYRRTSGTEQYF

v_call: TRBV6-4
j_call: TRBJ2-2
d_call: -
clone_size: -
cdr3_nt: TGTGCCAGCAGTGGCGGAGACACCGGGGAGCTGTTTTTT
cdr3_aa: CASSGGDTGELFF

v_call: TRBV29-1
j_call: TRBJ1-1
d_call: TRBD1
clone_size: -
cdr3_nt: TGCAGCGTTGATTACCCAGGGGGCCCGAACACTGAAGCTTTCTTT
cdr3_aa: CSVDYPGGPNTEAFF

v_call: TRBV5-4
j_call: TRBJ1-1
d_call: -
clone_size: many
cdr3_nt: TGTGCCAGCAGCTTACAGGGTATGTCTGAAGCTTTCTTT
cdr3_aa: CASSLQGMSEAFF

v_call: TRBV27
j_call: TRBJ1-2
d_call: -
clone_size: -
cdr3_nt: TGTGCCAGCTGTCCAGCTAACTATGGCTACACCTTC
cdr3_aa: CASCPANYGYTF

v_call: TRBV7-2
j_call: TRBJ2-3
d_call: -
clone_size: -
cdr3_nt: TGTGCCAGCAGCTTAGTAGCAGATACGCAGTATTTT
cdr3_aa: CASSLVADTQYF